This is a list of T cell receptor beta chains from one sample in a study of CD4+ T cells in melanoma. Repertoires were generated with immunoSEQ multiplex PCR, while TCRdb's copy carries only in-frame clones and drops some. Among over 130,000 clones listed, around 90% were seen once. All receptors derive from a human donor with melanoma. CDR3s include the opening cysteine and the closing phenylalanine or tryptophan. A D gene is named only where the DNA matches it firmly. The size of a clone is reported for some rows only, either as once, few or many, or as a class for expanded clones.

-	TRBV19	TRBJ2-5	-	CASSKGQNKETQYF	TGTGCCAGTAGTAAAGGACAGAACAAAGAGACCCAGTACTTC
-	TRBV6-1	TRBJ1-3	-	CASSEYLDSGNTIYF	TGTGCCAGCAGTGAATATTTGGACTCTGGAAACACCATATATTTT
-	TRBV6-1	TRBJ1-1	-	CASSVHLNTEAFF	TGTGCCAGCAGTGTACACCTGAACACTGAAGCTTTCTTT
TRBD2	TRBV18	TRBJ2-1	few	CASSPGGSSYNEQFF	TGTGCCAGCTCACCCGGGGGGAGCTCCTACAATGAGCAGTTCTTC
-	TRBV5-1	TRBJ2-7	-	CASSPDGTSYEQYF	TGCGCCAGCAGCCCAGATGGGACATCCTACGAGCAGTACTTC
-	TRBV5-1	TRBJ1-1	-	CASSPGRGNTEAFF	TGCGCCAGCAGTCCCGGGAGGGGGAACACTGAAGCTTTCTTT
-	TRBV5-6	TRBJ2-3	-	CASSLILRGRDTQYF	TGTGCCAGCAGCTTGATCCTGCGGGGGCGGGATACGCAGTATTTT
TRBD1	TRBV29-1	TRBJ2-1	-	CSVEGPRQGVSYNEQFF	TGCAGCGTTGAAGGACCGAGACAGGGTGTGTCCTACAATGAGCAGTTCTTC
-	TRBV29-1	TRBJ2-3	-	CSAKKGGRADTQYF	TGCAGCGCTAAAAAGGGGGGAAGGGCAGATACGCAGTATTTT
TRBD1	TRBV6-6	TRBJ2-7	-	CASSLGQAPDEQYF	TGTGCCAGCAGTTTAGGACAGGCTCCGGACGAGCAGTACTTC
-	TRBV18	TRBJ2-5	-	CASSPLSGFETQYF	TGTGCCAGCTCACCACTATCGGGGTTTGAGACCCAGTACTTC
-	TRBV6-6	TRBJ2-4	-	CASSGDSALAKNIQYF	TGTGCCAGCAGTGGAGACAGCGCACTAGCCAAAAACATTCAGTACTTC
TRBD1	TRBV6-1	TRBJ1-4	-	CASSERGPDEKLFF	TGTGCCAGCAGCGAGAGGGGGCCGGATGAAAAACTGTTTTTT
TRBD1	TRBV5-5	TRBJ2-3	-	CASSWPLTGTGTDTQYF	TGTGCCAGCAGCTGGCCCCTGACAGGGACGGGCACAGATACGCAGTATTTT
-	TRBV11-2	TRBJ2-3	-	CASSPTRGGTDTQYF	TGTGCCAGCAGCCCCACTAGAGGTGGCACAGATACGCAGTATTTT
-	TRBV5-1	TRBJ2-2	-	CASKLGSDTGELFF	TGCGCCAGCAAGTTGGGAAGTGACACCGGGGAGCTGTTTTTT
-	TRBV21-1	TRBJ1-4	-	CASRQDGNEKLFF	TGTGCCAGCAGACAGGATGGCAACGAAAAACTGTTTTTT
-	TRBV5-1	TRBJ2-2	-	CASSPRAGNTGELFF	TGCGCCAGCAGCCCAAGGGCGGGCAACACCGGGGAGCTGTTTTTT
TRBD1	TRBV5-1	TRBJ1-2	-	CASSLAGQSGYGYTF	TGCGCCAGCAGCTTGGCGGGACAGTCGGGTTATGGCTACACCTTC
-	TRBV6-1	TRBJ1-2	-	CASIETAVNYGYTF	TGTGCCAGCATCGAGACAGCGGTGAACTATGGCTACACCTTC
-	TRBV6-6	TRBJ2-5	-	CASSPGNSFGRETQYF	TGTGCCAGCAGTCCCGGTAATTCTTTCGGACGAGAGACCCAGTACTTC
-	TRBV5-8	TRBJ2-7	-	CASSLAIYEQYF	TGTGCCAGCAGCTTGGCCATATACGAGCAGTACTTC
TRBD1	TRBV5-1	TRBJ1-1	-	CASSTRQGLEAFF	TGCGCCAGCAGCACCCGACAGGGCCTAGAAGCTTTCTTT
-	TRBV6-6	TRBJ2-1	-	CASRPGSREYNEQFF	TGTGCCAGCAGACCCGGGAGTCGCGAGTACAATGAGCAGTTCTTC
TRBD2	TRBV30	TRBJ2-3	-	CAWSVGGLAGTTDTQYF	TGTGCCTGGAGTGTCGGCGGACTAGCGGGGACCACAGATACGCAGTATTTT
-	TRBV19	TRBJ1-5	once	CASSSRELLDQPQHF	TGTGCCAGTAGTTCCCGGGAGTTGTTGGATCAGCCCCAGCATTTT
-	TRBV2	TRBJ2-1	-	CASSELARASYNEQFF	TGTGCCAGCAGTGAACTAGCGAGGGCATCCTACAATGAGCAGTTCTTC
-	TRBV14	TRBJ1-3	-	CASSQERGVKGNTIYF	TGTGCCAGCAGCCAAGAGAGGGGAGTGAAAGGAAACACCATATATTTT